These T cell receptor beta chains were read from a single sample in a study of cytomegalovirus exposure and HLA in healthy donors. TCRdb keeps only in-frame clones here, not all; method: immunoSEQ multiplex PCR. The table includes some 110,000 clones, roughly 77% detected once. Material for sequencing was PBMCs. These receptors all come from a man aged 45-65 years in good health and CMV-seropositive. The CDR3 runs from the conserved cysteine through the conserved F or W. The D gene is left open where the match is weak. The size entry is marked missing in some rows and otherwise reads once, few, many or a size class.

len	abundance	v_gene	d_gene	j_gene	CDR3nt	CDR3aa
21	NA	TRBV10-3	TRBD1	TRBJ2-1	TGTGCCATCAGTGAGTCGACCGGGACAGGGGTAGGGGACTGGACGTACAATGAGCAGTTCTTC	CAISESTGTGVGDWTYNEQFF
18	NA	TRBV6-1	TRBD1	TRBJ2-3	TGTGCCAGCAGTGCGGGACAGGGAGGTGGTGTTGGCACAGATACGCAGTATTTT	CASSAGQGGGVGTDTQYF
12	NA	TRBV5-1	NA	TRBJ2-7	TGCGCCAGCAGTCCCGGGACCTACGAGCAGTACTTC	CASSPGTYEQYF
14	NA	TRBV6-5	NA	TRBJ1-6	TGTGCCAGCAGTTACGGGCGGAGGAATTCACCCCTCCACTTT	CASSYGRRNSPLHF
10	NA	TRBV28	NA	TRBJ1-1	TGTGCCAGTCTAGGGGTTGAAGCTTTCTTT	CASLGVEAFF
16	NA	TRBV5-1	NA	TRBJ2-1	TGCGCCAGCAGCTTGCCGCTAGTAGCCCTCTACAATGAGCAGTTCTTC	CASSLPLVALYNEQFF
12	NA	TRBV14	NA	TRBJ2-3	TGTGCCAGCAGCCATAGAACAGATACGCAGTATTTT	CASSHRTDTQYF
13	NA	TRBV5-1	NA	TRBJ1-6	TGCGCCAGCACGGGGGGGGTCAATTCACCCCTCCACTTT	CASTGGVNSPLHF
18	few	TRBV9	NA	TRBJ1-2	TGTGCCAGCAGCGTAACCCGGACACCTTCTCGGGGGGACTATGGCTACACCTTC	CASSVTRTPSRGDYGYTF
13	NA	TRBV28	NA	TRBJ1-2	TGTGCCAGCAGTGTGCTTGACAAGTATGGCTACACCTTC	CASSVLDKYGYTF
13	NA	TRBV30	NA	TRBJ1-5	TGTGCCTGGAGTTTTGGGGAGGATCAGCCCCAGCATTTT	CAWSFGEDQPQHF
15	NA	TRBV11-2	TRBD2	TRBJ2-1	TGTGCCAGCAGCGCCGGGACTATCACCCACAATGAGCAGTTCTTC	CASSAGTITHNEQFF
12	NA	TRBV6-5	TRBD1	TRBJ2-7	TGTGCCAGCAGACAGACAGGGGGCGAGCAGTACTTC	CASRQTGGEQYF
18	NA	TRBV4-1	TRBD1	TRBJ1-5	TGCGCCAGCAGCCAATCCCCCGGACAGGGGGCGGGAGATCAGCCCCAGCATTTT	CASSQSPGQGAGDQPQHF
17	NA	TRBV15	NA	TRBJ1-5	TGTGCCACCAGCAGAGATCCGGCGGGTCGGGGCAATCAGCCCCAGCATTTT	CATSRDPAGRGNQPQHF
14	NA	TRBV7-3	NA	TRBJ2-3	TGTGCCAGCAGCTTATACAGCGGGTTAGATACGCAGTATTTT	CASSLYSGLDTQYF
13	NA	TRBV5-1	TRBD1	TRBJ2-5	TGCGCCAGCAGCTTGACAGGGGGACAGACCCAGTACTTC	CASSLTGGQTQYF
15	NA	TRBV28	NA	TRBJ1-1	TGTGCCAGCAGTTCTGCATCCCAGGGGTTCACTGAAGCTTTCTTT	CASSSASQGFTEAFF
15	NA	TRBV18	TRBD1	TRBJ2-2	TGTGCCAGCTCACCCCGACAGGGTGGCGCCGGGGAGCTGTTTTTT	CASSPRQGGAGELFF
13	NA	TRBV13	NA	TRBJ2-1	TGTGCCAGCAGCCGTGGACATTACAATGAGCAGTTCTTC	CASSRGHYNEQFF
17	NA	TRBV6-1	NA	TRBJ1-5	TGTGCCAGCAGTGAACCCTCCAGGCAATATAGCAATCAGCCCCAGCATTTT	CASSEPSRQYSNQPQHF
15	NA	TRBV9	TRBD1	TRBJ1-1	TGTGCCAGCAGCCCGACAGGGGGCGCGGGAACTGAAGCTTTCTTT	CASSPTGGAGTEAFF
18	NA	TRBV5-1	TRBD2	TRBJ2-5	TGCGCCAGCAGCCAGGGACTAGCGGGGGGTTCAGTGAGGGAGACCCAGTACTTC	CASSQGLAGGSVRETQYF
19	NA	TRBV23-1	NA	TRBJ1-4	TGCGCCAGCAGTCAATCGAGGTCCCCGAACGGGTTGATCTGTGAAAAACTGTTTTTT	CASSQSRSPNGLICEKLFF
17	NA	TRBV29-1	TRBD2	TRBJ2-1	TGCAGCGTGAAACCGCTAGGGGCTAGCGGGAGAAAGAATGAGCAGTTCTTC	CSVKPLGASGRKNEQFF
12	NA	TRBV27	NA	TRBJ2-2	TGTGCCAGCAGCACAGGGTCCGGGGAGCTGTTTTTT	CASSTGSGELFF
15	NA	TRBV7-8	NA	TRBJ2-2	TGTGCCAGCAGCTTAGGATACCTGCGTACCGGGGAGCTGTTTTTT	CASSLGYLRTGELFF
14	NA	TRBV6-5	TRBD2	TRBJ2-5	TGTGCCAGCAGAACTAGCGGGGGTGGGGGGACCCAGTACTTC	CASRTSGGGGTQYF
15	NA	TRBV10-3	NA	TRBJ2-5	TGTGCCATCAGTGATTCGACAGGTTCCCAAGAGACCCAGTACTTC	CAISDSTGSQETQYF
14	NA	TRBV5-1	NA	TRBJ1-1	TGCGCCAGCAGCTTGGCGGGACAGAACACTGAAGCTTTCTTT	CASSLAGQNTEAFF
16	few	TRBV13	TRBD1	TRBJ2-7	TGTGCCAGCAGCTTAAGGGGGACAGCGCTCTCCTACGAGCAGTACTTC	CASSLRGTALSYEQYF
19	NA	TRBV30	TRBD2	TRBJ2-1	TGTGCCTGGAGTCCGCCGGGACTAGCGGGTATGGTGCCTCACAATGAGCAGTTCTTC	CAWSPPGLAGMVPHNEQFF
15	NA	TRBV30	TRBD1	TRBJ2-1	TGTGCCTGGAGTCCGGGACAGGTTAACTACAATGAGCAGTTCTTC	CAWSPGQVNYNEQFF
14	NA	TRBV19	TRBD2	TRBJ2-5	TGTGCCAGTAGTATAGGGACTAGCAGGGAGACCCAGTACTTC	CASSIGTSRETQYF
15	once	TRBV7-9	TRBD1	TRBJ1-5	TGTGCCAGCAGCGTACAGGGGGCGGTCAATCAGCCCCAGCATTTT	CASSVQGAVNQPQHF
15	few	TRBV5-4	TRBD1	TRBJ2-1	TGTGCCAGCAGCTCACAGGGGGCGACGGCCAATGAGCAGTTCTTC	CASSSQGATANEQFF
15	NA	TRBV18	NA	TRBJ2-7	TGTGCCAGCTCACCGGCCCCCAGGGGAGTGTACGAGCAGTACTTC	CASSPAPRGVYEQYF
16	NA	TRBV19	TRBD2	TRBJ2-1	TGTGCCAGTAGTATAGATCAAGGCGGGAGGGCGCGGGAGCAGTTCTTC	CASSIDQGGRAREQFF
15	NA	TRBV6-5	TRBD2	TRBJ2-7	TGTGCCAGCAGTCAGGGACTAGCGGGTATCTACGAGCAGTACTTC	CASSQGLAGIYEQYF
15	NA	TRBV11-3	TRBD1	TRBJ2-5	TGTGCCAGCAGCTTTGGGACAGGGGGGGAAGAGACCCAGTACTTC	CASSFGTGGEETQYF
16	few	TRBV5-1	TRBD1	TRBJ2-7	TGCGCCAGCAGCTGGAATGGACAGGGGGCTACGAACGAGCAGTACTTC	CASSWNGQGATNEQYF
15	NA	TRBV6-5	NA	TRBJ1-5	TGTGCCAGCAGTTCCCAGGACAGTGGCAATCAGCCCCAGCATTTT	CASSSQDSGNQPQHF
17	NA	TRBV10-1	NA	TRBJ2-2	TGCGCCAGCAGTTACAGGGTGGGGCGCAAGAACACCGGGGAGCTGTTTTTT	CASSYRVGRKNTGELFF
15	NA	TRBV2	NA	TRBJ2-1	TGTGCCAGCAGCGATTACAGGGTCCAGACTAATGAGCAGTTCTTC	CASSDYRVQTNEQFF
15	NA	TRBV19	NA	TRBJ1-6	TGTGCCAGTAGAGGGAGCGGCGGAATTAATTCACCCCTCCACTTT	CASRGSGGINSPLHF
16	NA	TRBV30	TRBD2	TRBJ2-1	TGTGCCTGGAGTGCACCCAGCGGGAGGGCCCTCAATGAGCAGTTCTTC	CAWSAPSGRALNEQFF
13	NA	TRBV6-1	NA	TRBJ1-2	TGTGCCAGCAACACACAGGCTAACTATGGCTACACCTTC	CASNTQANYGYTF
13	NA	TRBV7-2	NA	TRBJ1-2	TGTGCCAGCAGCTTAGGTGGCTTTACTGGCTACACCTTC	CASSLGGFTGYTF
14	NA	TRBV6-1	TRBD1	TRBJ1-3	TGTGCCAGCAGAACCGGACAGGGGGACTACACCATATATTTT	CASRTGQGDYTIYF
15	NA	TRBV5-4	NA	TRBJ2-1	TGTGCCAGCAAACCGTCCGGCGGCTCCTACAATGAGCAGTTCTTC	CASKPSGGSYNEQFF